This T cell receptor (beta chain) was identified during a study of T cells after yellow fever vaccination (dated 2019 in TCRdb). Background on the whole study: The SMART-Seq v4 Ultra Low Input RNA kit was used to prepare libraries from fractions with low cell numbers. To track T-cell clones before and after primary and booster YFV17D yellow fever vaccination, bulk TCR alpha and beta repertoires were sequenced longitudinally. Two healthy male donors, one aged 18 to 30 and one aged 30 to 39 years, were included in the cohort. Blood samples were taken at several timepoints before and after primary and secondary immunization, and bulk PBMC replicates and cell subsets were isolated.

Here is what the overall study found, with its caveats: Because only a couple of donors were included in the study, the extent to which the findings can be generalized is limited. Computational filtering was needed because FACS-sorted repertoires could contain abundant contaminating clonotypes from the bulk population. After the booster, most clones that had expanded after primary vaccination were detected again (almost 97% of CD4 and around nine tenths of CD8), suggesting broad maintenance of memory. A small fraction of clonotypes showed up in both the CD4 and CD8 compartments, probably as a result of convergent recombination. The secondary T-cell response was weaker than the primary response but faster, peaking on day 5 instead of day 15.

TCR cDNA was made using 5'RACE template switching, a step that added a universal primer site and unique molecular identifiers. Priming for cDNA synthesis came from both the TCR alpha and TCR beta constant segments. Library amplification involved two PCR steps, and the second step added sample barcodes and sequencing adapters. Sequencing of libraries was performed on Illumina HiSeq 2500 (2x100 bp) or NovaSeq (2x150 bp). Turning to the authors' computational methods: Reads were demultiplexed and collapsed into UMI consensus sequences with MIGEC, and V(D)J alignment was performed with MiXCR. Vaccine-responding clonotypes were identified with edgeR using replicate PBMC samples, with FDR below 0.01 and a log2 fold change above 5 up to day 15 being required. CD4 or CD8 identity was assigned to each bulk clonotype according to whether the clonotype was present at higher abundance in the sequenced CD4 repertoire or the sequenced CD8 repertoire. TCRdb reanalyzed the raw reads on its own, using fastp at Q25 for trimming and MiXCR for clone calling, and kept in-frame beta chains. Each CDR3 protein appears once, grouped with its most common genes and DNA. The V and J calls follow TCRdb's processing rather than the paper's. The sample data list some 250,000 distinct CDR3 sequences, and 6.9% of these were observed just once. The ten largest clones add up to about 0.9% of the sample.

In light of the paper, this sample's treatment or condition label describes: live attenuated yellow fever vaccine strain. PBMCs were isolated from peripheral blood using a standard Ficoll-Paque protocol. Dynabeads CD4 and CD8 positive selection kits were used to isolate the CD4 and CD8 T-cell fractions. TriZol was used to extract RNA from bulk PBMCs, CD4 and CD8 fractions, and dextramer-positive and dextramer-negative fractions. About this clonotype: No cognate antigen has been identified for it. Base qualities are not at hand, and no much larger clone is one base apart.

Reading the germline V gene gives CDR1 MNHEY and CDR2 SVGEGT. Inclusive of the bounding cysteine and phenylalanine, the CDR3 is 12 residues long. Just the 36-base CDR3 DNA is kept, in frame starting at base 1. The germline ends are 9 bases apart after V is trimmed by 10 bases and J by 2 bases. The chain is encoded by TRBV6-2 or TRBV6-3 joined to TRBJ2-1; the D gene is possibly TRBD1, with 6 bases matching. The sample in question was CD4+ T cells sorted from PBMCs, obtained 15 days after the yellow fever booster vaccination. The TCR sequence derives from a man aged 25-45 years who received the YFV17D yellow fever vaccine. DNA sequence: TGTGCCACCCGGGACACCTACAATGAGCAGTTCTTC. This gives the protein CATRDTYNEQFF.